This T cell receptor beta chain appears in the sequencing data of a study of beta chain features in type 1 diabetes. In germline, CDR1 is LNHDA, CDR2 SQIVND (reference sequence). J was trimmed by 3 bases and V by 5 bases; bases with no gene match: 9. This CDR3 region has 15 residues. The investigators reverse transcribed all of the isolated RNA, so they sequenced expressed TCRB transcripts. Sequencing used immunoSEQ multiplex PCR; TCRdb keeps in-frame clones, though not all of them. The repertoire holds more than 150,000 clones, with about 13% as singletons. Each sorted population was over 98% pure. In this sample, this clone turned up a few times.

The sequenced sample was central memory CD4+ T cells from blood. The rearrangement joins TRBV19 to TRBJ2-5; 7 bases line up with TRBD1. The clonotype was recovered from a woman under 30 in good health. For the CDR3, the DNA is TGTGCCAGTAGTGGGTTCGGCAGGGGGAAAGAGACCCAGTACTTC. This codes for CASSGFGRGKETQYF.